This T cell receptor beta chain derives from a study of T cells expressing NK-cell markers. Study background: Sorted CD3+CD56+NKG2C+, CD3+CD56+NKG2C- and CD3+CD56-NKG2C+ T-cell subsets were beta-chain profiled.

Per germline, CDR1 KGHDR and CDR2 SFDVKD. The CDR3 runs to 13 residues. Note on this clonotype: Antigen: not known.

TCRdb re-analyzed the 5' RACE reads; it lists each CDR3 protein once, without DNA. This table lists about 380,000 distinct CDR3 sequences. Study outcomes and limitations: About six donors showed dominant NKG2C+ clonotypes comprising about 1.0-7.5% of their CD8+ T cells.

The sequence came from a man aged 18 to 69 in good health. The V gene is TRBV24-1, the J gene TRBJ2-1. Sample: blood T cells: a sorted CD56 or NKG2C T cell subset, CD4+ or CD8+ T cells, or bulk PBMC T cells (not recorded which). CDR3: CATSDPLANEQFF.